The clone carrying this T cell receptor (beta chain) was counted many times. Its target is unknown. UMIs and sample barcodes were carried by the TCR alpha and TCR beta cDNA libraries that 5'RACE produced using constant-segment primers. A single record per CDR3 protein comes from TCRdb applying MiXCR to the 5' RACE reads. Of 250,000 to 300,000 distinct CDR3 sequences listed, about 17% were seen once; the top ten hold 22%. CDR3 length: 14 residues. Trimming took off 0 bases at V and 4 bases at J, with 8 bases between the two ends. Germline V CDR1 and CDR2: SGHRS, YFSETQ. These data belong to a study of T-cell memory formation after mild COVID-19. Study details: TCR clustering was largely donor specific.

Study-wide results and limits: Clones contracting over day 15 to 85 were CD4/CD8 balanced, with later expanders leaning CD4+. Detection of some responders pre-infection suggested pre-existing cross-reactive memory T cells participated.

The origin of this receptor is a man between 18 and 35 years old who had mild COVID-19 (a few samples of this study predate the infection). Cell type and time point are not known. V and J are TRBV5-1 and TRBJ1-5, with D perhaps TRBD1 (5 bases). The sample was PBMCs or a T cell subset sorted from them (not recorded which). In DNA, the CDR3 is TGCGCCAGCAGCTTGGGGACATCGAATCAGCCCCAGCATTTT. Translation gives CASSLGTSNQPQHF.